Each of the 3 T cell receptor beta chains below was sequenced from the same sample in a study of sequential checkpoint blockade in melanoma. Treatment in this sample: randomized to nivolumab then ipilimumab (arm A) or the reverse (arm B). TCRdb's copy holds only in-frame clones and misses some; the assay was immunoSEQ multiplex PCR. The table shows about 18,000 clones, with approximately 26% occurring only once. The specimen was tumor tissue (inferred from file names), collected from a patient given nivolumab and ipilimumab in sequence. Every receptor here comes from a human donor with melanoma.

The V gene is TRBV12-5, the J gene TRBJ1-5, with 7 bases matching TRBD1. There are 14 residues in the CDR3. Germline V gives CDR1 LGHNT, CDR2 FRNRAP. The CDR3 DNA follows: TGTGCCAGCAAACTGACAGGGAACAATCAGCCCCAGCATTTT. This encodes CASKLTGNNQPQHF.

This chain connects TRBV30 to TRBJ2-6; D possibly corresponds to TRBD2 (5 bases). The CDR3 length is 14 residues. Trimming removed 5 bases from V and 2 bases from J, with 10 bases in between. From germline, CDR1 is GTSNPN and CDR2 SVGIG (reference sequence). The CDR3 loop is CAWGGPTGANVLTF. The CDR3 nucleotides read TGTGCCTGGGGAGGCCCGACTGGGGCCAACGTCCTGACTTTC.

This chain connects TRBV19 to TRBJ1-2; D remains unclear. This CDR3 contains 13 residues. Trimming pared 4 bases from V and 5 bases from J, leaving 11 bases between. Germline loops: CDR1 LNHDA, CDR2 SQIVND (reference sequence). The CDR3 protein is CASSTTAKYGYTF. CDR3 coding DNA: TGTGCCAGTAGTACAACAGCCAAGTATGGCTACACCTTC.